This T cell receptor beta chain was retrieved from a study of blood T cells in healthy people across ages. A J-beta primer mix and a sample-barcoded 5' primer were used in a second PCR of roughly 6 to 11 cycles. TCRdb reanalysed the 5' RACE reads using MiXCR and keeps one entry per CDR3 protein. The profile shows roughly 700,000 distinct CDR3 sequences, about 34% of them singletons. This clonotype was observed many times. CDR1 SGDLS and CDR2 YYNGEE come from the germline V gene. This CDR3 spans 20 amino acids. V lost 0 bases, J lost 1 base, and 20 bases lay in between. This sequence was found in a woman of 80 years or more in good health. The sample consisted of blood. This chain joins TRBV9 and TRBJ2-6, with TRBD1 as a possible D gene (6 bases). CDR3 sequence: CASSVGVGDKGLSGANVLTF. The DNA of the CDR3 is TGTGCCAGCAGCGTAGGGGTCGGGGACAAGGGCCTTTCTGGGGCCAACGTCCTGACTTTC.